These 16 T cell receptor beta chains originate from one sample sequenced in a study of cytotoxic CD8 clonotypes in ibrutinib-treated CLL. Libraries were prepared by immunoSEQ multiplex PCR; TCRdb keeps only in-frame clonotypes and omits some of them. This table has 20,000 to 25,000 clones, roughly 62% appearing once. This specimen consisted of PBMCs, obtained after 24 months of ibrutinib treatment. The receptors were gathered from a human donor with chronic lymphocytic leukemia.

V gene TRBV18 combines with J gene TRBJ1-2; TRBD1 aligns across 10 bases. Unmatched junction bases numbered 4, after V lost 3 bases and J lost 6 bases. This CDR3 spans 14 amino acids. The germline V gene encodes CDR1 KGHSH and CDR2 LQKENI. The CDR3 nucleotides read TGTGCCAGCTCACCGATGGGACAGGGGCATGGCTACACCTTC. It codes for CASSPMGQGHGYTF.

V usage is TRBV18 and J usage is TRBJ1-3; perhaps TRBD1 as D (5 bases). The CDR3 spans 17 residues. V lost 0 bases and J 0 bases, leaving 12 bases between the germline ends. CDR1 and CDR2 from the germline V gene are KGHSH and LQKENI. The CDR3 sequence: CASSPPGASSSGNTIYF. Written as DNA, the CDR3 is TGTGCCAGCTCACCACCCGGGGCCTCAAGCTCTGGAAACACCATATATTTT. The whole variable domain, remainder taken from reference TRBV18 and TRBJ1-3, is NAGVMQNPRHLVRRRGQEARLRCSPMKGHSHVYWYRQLPEEGLKFMVYLQKENIIDESGMPKERFSAEFPKEGPSILRIQQVVRGDSAAYFCASSPPGASSSGNTIYFGEGSWLTVV.

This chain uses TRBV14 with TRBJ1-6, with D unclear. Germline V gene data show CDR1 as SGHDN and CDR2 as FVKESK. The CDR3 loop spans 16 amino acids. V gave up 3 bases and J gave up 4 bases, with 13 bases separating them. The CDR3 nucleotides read TGTGCCAGCAGCCAGTACATAGACCTGTATAATTCACCCCTCCACTTT. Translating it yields CASSQYIDLYNSPLHF.

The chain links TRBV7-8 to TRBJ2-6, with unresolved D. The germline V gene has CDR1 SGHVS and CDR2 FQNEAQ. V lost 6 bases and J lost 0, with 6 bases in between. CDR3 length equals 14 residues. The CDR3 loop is CASSLSSGANVLTF. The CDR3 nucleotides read TGTGCCAGCAGTTTGAGCTCTGGGGCCAACGTCCTGACTTTC.

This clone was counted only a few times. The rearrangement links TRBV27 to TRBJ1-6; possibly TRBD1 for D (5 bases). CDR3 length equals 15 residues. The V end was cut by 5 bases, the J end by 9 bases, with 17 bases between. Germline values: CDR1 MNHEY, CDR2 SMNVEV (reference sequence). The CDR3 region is CASSPSGMRGSPLHF. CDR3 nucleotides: TGTGCCAGCAGTCCTTCAGGGATGAGAGGTTCACCCCTCCACTTT.

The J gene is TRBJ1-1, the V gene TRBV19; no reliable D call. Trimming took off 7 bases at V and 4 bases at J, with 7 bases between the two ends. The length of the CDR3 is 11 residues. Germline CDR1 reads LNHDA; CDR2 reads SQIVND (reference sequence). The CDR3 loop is CASTPGTEAFF. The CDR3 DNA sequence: TGTGCCAGTACTCCCGGCACTGAAGCTTTCTTT.

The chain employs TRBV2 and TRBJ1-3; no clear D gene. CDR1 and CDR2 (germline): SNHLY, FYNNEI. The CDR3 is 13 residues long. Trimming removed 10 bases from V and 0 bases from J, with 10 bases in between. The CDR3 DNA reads TGTGCCATCCGGACGACCTCTGGAAACACCATATATTTT. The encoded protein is CAIRTTSGNTIYF.

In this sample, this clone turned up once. The CDR3 sequence: CASSTRTGGENIQYF. CDR3 coding DNA: TGTGCCAGTAGTACCAGAACAGGGGGCGAAAACATTCAGTACTTC. The J gene is TRBJ2-4, the V gene TRBV19; 9 bases are shared with TRBD1. Trimming cost V 4 bases and J 5 bases; bases outside gene matches: 6. Germline CDR1 and CDR2: LNHDA and SQIVND (reference sequence). This CDR3 spans 15 amino acids.

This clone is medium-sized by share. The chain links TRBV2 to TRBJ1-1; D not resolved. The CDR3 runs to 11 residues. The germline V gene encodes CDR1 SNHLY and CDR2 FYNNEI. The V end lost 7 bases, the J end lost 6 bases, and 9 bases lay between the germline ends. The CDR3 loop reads CASTLRAEAFF. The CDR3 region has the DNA TGTGCCAGCACTCTTCGGGCTGAAGCTTTCTTT. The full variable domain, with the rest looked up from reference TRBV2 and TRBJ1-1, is EPEVTQTPSHQVTQMGQEVILRCVPISNHLYFYWYRQILGQKVEFLVSFYNNEISEKSEIFDDQFSVERPDGSNFTLKIRSTKLEDSAMYFCASTLRAEAFFGQGTRLTVV.

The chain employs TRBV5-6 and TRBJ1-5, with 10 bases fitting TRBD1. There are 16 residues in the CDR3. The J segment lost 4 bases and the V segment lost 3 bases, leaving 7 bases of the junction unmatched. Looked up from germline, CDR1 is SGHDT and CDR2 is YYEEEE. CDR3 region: CASSYGQGVLNQPQHF. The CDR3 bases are TGTGCCAGCAGCTATGGACAGGGGGTGTTAAATCAGCCCCAGCATTTT.

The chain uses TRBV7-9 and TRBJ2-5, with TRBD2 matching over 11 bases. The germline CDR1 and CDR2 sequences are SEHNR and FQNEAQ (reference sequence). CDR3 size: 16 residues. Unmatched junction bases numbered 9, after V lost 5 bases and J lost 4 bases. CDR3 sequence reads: CASSLSGGVAGETQYF. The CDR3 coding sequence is TGTGCCAGCAGCCTTAGCGGGGGGGTCGCTGGAGAGACCCAGTACTTC. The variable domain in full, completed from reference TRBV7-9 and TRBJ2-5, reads DTGVSQNPRHKITKRGQNVTFRCDPISEHNRLYWYRQTLGQGPEFLTYFQNEAQLEKSRLLSDRFSAERPKGSFSTLEIQRTEQGDSAMYLCASSLSGGVAGETQYFGPGTRLLVL.

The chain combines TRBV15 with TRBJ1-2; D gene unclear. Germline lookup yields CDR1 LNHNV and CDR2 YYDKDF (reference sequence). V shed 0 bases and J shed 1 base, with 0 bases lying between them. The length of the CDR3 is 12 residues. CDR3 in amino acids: CATSRDNYGYTF. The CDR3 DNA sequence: TGTGCCACCAGCAGAGATAACTATGGCTACACCTTC.

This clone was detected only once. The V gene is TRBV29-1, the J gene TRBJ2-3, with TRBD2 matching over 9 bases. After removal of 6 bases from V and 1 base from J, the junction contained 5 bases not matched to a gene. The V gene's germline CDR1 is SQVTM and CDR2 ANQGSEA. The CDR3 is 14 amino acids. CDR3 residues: CSVGIAGGTDTQYF. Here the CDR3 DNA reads TGCAGCGTCGGGATAGCGGGGGGCACAGATACGCAGTATTTT.

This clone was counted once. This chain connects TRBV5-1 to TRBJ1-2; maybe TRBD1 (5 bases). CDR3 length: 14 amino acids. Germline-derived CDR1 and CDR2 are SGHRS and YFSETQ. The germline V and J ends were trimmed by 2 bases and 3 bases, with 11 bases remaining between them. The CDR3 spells CASSFGSRDYGYTF. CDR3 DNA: TGCGCCAGCAGCTTCGGGAGCAGGGACTATGGCTACACCTTC. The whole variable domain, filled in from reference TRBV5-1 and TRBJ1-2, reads KAGVTQTPRYLIKTRGQQVTLSCSPISGHRSVSWYQQTPGQGLQFLFEYFSETQRNKGNFPGRFSGRQFSNSRSEMNVSTLELGDSALYLCASSFGSRDYGYTFGSGTRLTVV.

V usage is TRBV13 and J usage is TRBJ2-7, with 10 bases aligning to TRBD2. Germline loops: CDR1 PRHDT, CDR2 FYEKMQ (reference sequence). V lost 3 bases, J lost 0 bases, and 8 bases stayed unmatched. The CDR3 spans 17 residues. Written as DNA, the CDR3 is TGTGCCAGCAGCTTGGTTCGCGGACTAGCGGCCTCCTACGAGCAGTACTTC. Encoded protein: CASSLVRGLAASYEQYF.

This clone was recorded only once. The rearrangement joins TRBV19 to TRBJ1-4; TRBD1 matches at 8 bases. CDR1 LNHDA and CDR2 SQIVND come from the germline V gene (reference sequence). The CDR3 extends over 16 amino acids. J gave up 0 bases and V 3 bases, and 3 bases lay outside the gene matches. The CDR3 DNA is TGTGCCAGTAGTATGACAGGGGTGGCAACTAATGAAAAACTGTTTTTT. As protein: CASSMTGVATNEKLFF.